This TCR beta chain was recorded in a study of Graves' ophthalmopathy and Graves' hyperthyroidism (dated by TCRdb to the late 2010s). General notes on the study: Peripheral blood was collected at initial diagnosis, prior to any treatment. The study used signatures of the TCR beta repertoire to tell Graves' ophthalmopathy apart from Graves' hyperthyroidism and to predict which patients would progress to ophthalmopathy. In total, around 130 blood samples were TCR-sequenced: fewer than 50 ophthalmopathy, some 75 hyperthyroidism and some 17 hyperthyroidism-to-ophthalmopathy patients. To explore V-J signatures that separate ophthalmopathy from hyperthyroidism, a discovery set of about a hundred patients was enrolled, consisting of about 45 with ophthalmopathy and 57 with stable hyperthyroidism. The independent validation cohort included 18 to 20 hyperthyroidism patients plus 17 patients who later progressed from hyperthyroidism to ophthalmopathy. In six hyperthyroidism patients, the T-cell repertoire of thyroid tissue was compared with the T-cell repertoire of blood. Following sample collection, hyperthyroidism patients were given methimazole at a starting dose of 30 mg daily, and ophthalmopathy patients were given high-dose intravenous methylprednisolone. The full study reports these points: No statistical method was used to predetermine the sample size, and group allocation was not hidden from the investigators. In validation, the model predicted ophthalmopathy progression with more than 55% sensitivity and about 77% specificity; some 13 predicted patients were CT-confirmed with GO in a median of roughly 6.8 months. In cross-validation, the 13-signature model distinguished ophthalmopathy from stable hyperthyroidism with just over 85% sensitivity and nearly 82% specificity, and in the test set the corresponding values were roughly 80% and 76%. Among expanded thyroid clonotypes with frequency above 0.001, most also showed up in blood, which suggests that blood repertoires may reflect the thyroid immune response.

The ophthalmopathy patients had moderately to severely active disease, with a Clinical Activity Score of 3 or higher, a NOSPECS grade of 4 or higher, and a disease duration of less than 3 months. Patients were excluded if they had other autoimmune diseases, uncontrolled infections, pregnancy or lactation. Clinical symptoms, serum thyroxine, TRAb, thyroid ultrasound and orbital computed tomography formed the basis of the diagnosis. Ficoll-Paque density gradient centrifugation was used to isolate PBMCs from about 10 ml of fresh peripheral blood. Trizol reagent was used to extract the total RNA, and its quality was then checked on an Agilent 2100 Bioanalyzer. For repertoire sequencing, the TCR beta CDR3 regions were amplified from RNA transcripts. A first-round RT-PCR used HTBI primers with the Qiagen OneStep RT-PCR kit, followed by a second-round multiplex PCR, size selection and purification. Libraries were sequenced on an Illumina HiSeq2000 using paired-end 100 bp reads. The authors' pipeline ran thus. SOAPnuke was used for read processing, and reads with adapters, uncalled bases, a mean Phred below 15, or no exact constant-primer or identifier match were discarded. COPE v1.2.5 was used to merge the high-quality paired reads. Each unique nucleotide sequence was defined as a clonotype, and clonotypes were aligned to IMGT TRB V, D and J references with MiTCR v1.1. Only V-J combinations with frequency above 0.0001 were analysed, covering approximately 99% of repertoires. For each V-J combination, a TCR clonal expansion and chaos score was defined as the ratio of F50 clonal expansion to chaos observed in the TCRdist matrix. Welch's t-statistics and random forest were used to narrow the features down to more than 10 V-J combinations, which were then fed into a naive Bayes classifier. Thyroid-blood repertoire similarity was quantified with the Morisita-Horn index. In TCRdb, the public reads were trimmed at Q25 with fastp and aligned with MiXCR, with productive beta chains retained. Every entry covers one CDR3 protein and lists the most common genes and DNA from its rows. TCRdb's processing, not the authors', yielded these V and J calls. Within this sample are 650,000 to 900,000 distinct CDR3 sequences, with 40% of them counted one time only. The ten largest clones represent 44% of the sample.

This clonotype came up a few times. Its antigen has not been determined. There are no base qualities to consult, and no much larger clone falls within one base. The receptor comes from an adult man with Graves' ophthalmopathy. The source material was peripheral blood.

The CDR3 protein is CASSSHTGTGNYEQYF. The DNA sequence is as follows: TGTGCCAGCAGCTCTCATACCGGGACAGGGAACTACGAGCAGTACTTC. The rearranged chain carries TRBV7-9 and TRBJ2-7; the junction holds 9 bases that match TRBD1. Taken from cysteine to phenylalanine, the CDR3 has 16 residues. Solely the CDR3 DNA is kept, with 48 bases framed from the first base. From the germline V gene (reference sequence), CDR1 is SEHNR and CDR2 is FQNEAQ. At the junction V is shortened by 4 bases and J by 3 bases; bases outside the gene matches: 10. Supplemented by the reference TRBV7-9 and TRBJ2-7 proteins around the CDR3, the complete variable domain is DTGVSQNPRHKITKRGQNVTFRCDPISEHNRLYWYRQTLGQGPEFLTYFQNEAQLEKSRLLSDRFSAERPKGSFSTLEIQRTEQGDSAMYLCASSSHTGTGNYEQYFGPGTRLTVT.